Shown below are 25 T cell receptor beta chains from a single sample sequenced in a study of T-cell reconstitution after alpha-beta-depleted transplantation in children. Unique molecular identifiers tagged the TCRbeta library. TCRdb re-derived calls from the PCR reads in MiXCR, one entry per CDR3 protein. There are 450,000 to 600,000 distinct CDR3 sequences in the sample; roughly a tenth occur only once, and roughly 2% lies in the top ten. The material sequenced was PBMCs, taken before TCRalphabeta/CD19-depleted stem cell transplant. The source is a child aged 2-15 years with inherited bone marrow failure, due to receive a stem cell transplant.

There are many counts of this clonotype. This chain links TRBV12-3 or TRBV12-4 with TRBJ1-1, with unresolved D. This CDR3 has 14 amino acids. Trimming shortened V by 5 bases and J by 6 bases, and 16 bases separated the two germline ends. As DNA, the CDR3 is TGTGCCAGCAGTCAACAGTGGCAGAGGCCTGAAGCTTTCTTT. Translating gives CASSQQWQRPEAFF.

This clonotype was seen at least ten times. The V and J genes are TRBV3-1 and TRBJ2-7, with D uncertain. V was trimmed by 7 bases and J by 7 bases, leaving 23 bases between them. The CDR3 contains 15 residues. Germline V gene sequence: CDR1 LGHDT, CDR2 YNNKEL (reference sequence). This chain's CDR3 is CASITTRPPIREQYF. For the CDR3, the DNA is TGTGCCAGCATCACAACCCGGCCTCCAATCCGGGAGCAGTACTTC.

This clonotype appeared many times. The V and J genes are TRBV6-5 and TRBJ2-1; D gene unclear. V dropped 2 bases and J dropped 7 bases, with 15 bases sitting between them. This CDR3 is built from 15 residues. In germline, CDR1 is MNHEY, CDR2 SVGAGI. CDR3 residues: CASSYDTLLGNEQFF. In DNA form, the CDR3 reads TGTGCCAGCAGTTACGACACCCTCCTAGGGAATGAGCAGTTCTTC.

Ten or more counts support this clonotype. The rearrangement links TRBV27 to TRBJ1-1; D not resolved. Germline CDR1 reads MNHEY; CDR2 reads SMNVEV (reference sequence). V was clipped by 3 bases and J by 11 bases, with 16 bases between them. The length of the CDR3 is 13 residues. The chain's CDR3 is CASSFGPTAGAFF. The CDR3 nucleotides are TGTGCCAGCAGTTTTGGGCCAACTGCGGGGGCTTTCTTT.

Written as DNA, the CDR3 is TGTGCCAGCAGCTCCCGCGGGTGGCAGGCGGGGAAGGGCAGCACTGAAGCTTTCTTT. Translation: CASSSRGWQAGKGSTEAFF. This chain links TRBV11-2 with TRBJ1-1, with D hard to call. The CDR3 is 19 residues long. V shed 4 bases and J shed 4 bases, with 28 bases lying between them. CDR1 and CDR2 (germline): SGHAT, FQNNGV.

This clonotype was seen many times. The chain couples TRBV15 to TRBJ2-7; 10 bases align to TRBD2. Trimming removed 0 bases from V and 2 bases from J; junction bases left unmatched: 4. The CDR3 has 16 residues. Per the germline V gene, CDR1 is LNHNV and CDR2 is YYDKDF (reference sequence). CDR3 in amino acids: CATSRDSGRNAYEQYF. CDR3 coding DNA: TGTGCCACCAGCAGAGATAGCGGGAGGAACGCCTACGAGCAGTACTTC.

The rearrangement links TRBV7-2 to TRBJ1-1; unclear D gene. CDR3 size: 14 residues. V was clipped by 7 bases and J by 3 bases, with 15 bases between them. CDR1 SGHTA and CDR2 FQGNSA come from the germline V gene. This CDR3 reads CASTPAREDTEAFF. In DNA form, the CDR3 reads TGTGCCAGCACCCCTGCGAGGGAGGACACTGAAGCTTTCTTT.

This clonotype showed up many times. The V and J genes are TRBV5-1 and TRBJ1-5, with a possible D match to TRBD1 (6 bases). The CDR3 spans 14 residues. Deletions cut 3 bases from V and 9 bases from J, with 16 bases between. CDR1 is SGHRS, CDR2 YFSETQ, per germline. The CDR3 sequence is CASSSTGPGSPQHF. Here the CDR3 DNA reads TGCGCCAGCAGCTCGACAGGCCCAGGTTCGCCCCAGCATTTT.

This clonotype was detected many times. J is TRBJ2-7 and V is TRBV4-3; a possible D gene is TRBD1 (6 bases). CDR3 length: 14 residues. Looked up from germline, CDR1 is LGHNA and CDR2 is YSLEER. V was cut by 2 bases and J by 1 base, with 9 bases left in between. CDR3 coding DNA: TGCGCCAGCAGCCAATCAAGGGGGTCCTACGAGCAGTACTTC. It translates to CASSQSRGSYEQYF.

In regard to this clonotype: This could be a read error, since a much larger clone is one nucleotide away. The CDR3 here is CASSSQRLRVGTDTQYF. The CDR3 region has the DNA TGTGCCAGCAGTTCACAGCGGTTGAGGGTTGGCACAGATACGCAGTATTTT. This chain connects TRBV28 to TRBJ2-3; D is possibly TRBD2 (5 bases). The length of the CDR3 is 17 residues. V was pared by 4 bases and J by 1 base, with 18 bases between. The germline V gene has CDR1 MDHEN and CDR2 SYDVKM.

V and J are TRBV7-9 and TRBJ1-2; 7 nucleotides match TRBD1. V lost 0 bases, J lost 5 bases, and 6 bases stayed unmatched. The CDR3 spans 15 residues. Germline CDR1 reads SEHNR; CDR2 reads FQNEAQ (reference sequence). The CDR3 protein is CASSLAGTAIYGYTF. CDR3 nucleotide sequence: TGTGCCAGCAGCTTAGCTGGGACAGCCATATATGGCTACACCTTC.

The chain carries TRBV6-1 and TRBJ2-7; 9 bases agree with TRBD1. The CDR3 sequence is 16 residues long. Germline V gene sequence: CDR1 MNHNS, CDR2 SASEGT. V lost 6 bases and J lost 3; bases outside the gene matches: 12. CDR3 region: CASRTTYLDRGYEQYF. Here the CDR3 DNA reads TGTGCCAGCAGAACTACCTACCTGGACAGGGGCTACGAGCAGTACTTC.

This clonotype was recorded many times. The CDR3: CASSYSHEQFF. CDR3 in DNA: TGTGCCAGCAGTTACTCCCATGAGCAGTTCTTC. This chain links TRBV6-5 with TRBJ2-1; unclear D gene. Germline CDR1 is MNHEY and CDR2 is SVGAGI. The V end was cut by 0 bases, the J end by 8 bases, with 2 bases between. CDR3 length: 11 amino acids.

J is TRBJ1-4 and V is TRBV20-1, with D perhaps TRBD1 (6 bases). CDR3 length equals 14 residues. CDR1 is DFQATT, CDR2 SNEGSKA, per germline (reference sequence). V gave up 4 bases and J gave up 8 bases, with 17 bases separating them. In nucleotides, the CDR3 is TGCAGTGCTACGAGGGGGGGCTGGGGCGAAAAACTGTTTTTT. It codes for CSATRGGWGEKLFF.

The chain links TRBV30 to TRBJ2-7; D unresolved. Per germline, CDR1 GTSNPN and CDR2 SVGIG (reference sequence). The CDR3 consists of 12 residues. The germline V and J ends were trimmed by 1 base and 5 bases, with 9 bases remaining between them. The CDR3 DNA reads TGTGCCTGGAGTGGCGTAATCCACGAGCAGTACTTC. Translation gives CAWSGVIHEQYF.

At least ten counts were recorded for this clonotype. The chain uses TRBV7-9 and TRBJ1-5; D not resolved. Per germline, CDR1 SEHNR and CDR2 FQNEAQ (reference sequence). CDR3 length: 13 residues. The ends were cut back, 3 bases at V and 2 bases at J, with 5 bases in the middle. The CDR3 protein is CASSLSGNQPQHF. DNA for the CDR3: TGTGCCAGCAGCTTGAGTGGCAATCAGCCCCAGCATTTT. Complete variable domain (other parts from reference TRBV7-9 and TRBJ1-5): DTGVSQNPRHKITKRGQNVTFRCDPISEHNRLYWYRQTLGQGPEFLTYFQNEAQLEKSRLLSDRFSAERPKGSFSTLEIQRTEQGDSAMYLCASSLSGNQPQHFGDGTRLSIL.

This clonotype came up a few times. The CDR3 DNA reads as TGTGCCAGCAGCCCCGAAGTCTACTCTGGAAACACCATATATTTT. It translates to CASSPEVYSGNTIYF. The chain recombines TRBV5-5 with TRBJ1-3; D unresolved. CDR1 SGHKS and CDR2 YYEKEE come from the germline V gene (reference sequence). With 4 bases removed from V and 0 bases from J, the gap between germline ends came to 11 bases. This CDR3 has 15 residues. Complete variable domain (other parts from reference TRBV5-5 and TRBJ1-3): DAGVTQSPTHLIKTRGQQVTLRCSPISGHKSVSWYQQVLGQGPQFIFQYYEKEERGRGNFPDRFSARQFPNYSSELNVNALLLGDSALYLCASSPEVYSGNTIYFGEGSWLTVV.

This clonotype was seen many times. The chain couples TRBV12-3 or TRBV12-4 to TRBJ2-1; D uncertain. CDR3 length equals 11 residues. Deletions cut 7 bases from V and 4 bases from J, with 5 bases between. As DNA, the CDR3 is TGTGCCAGCAAGGGATACAATGAGCAGTTCTTC. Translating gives CASKGYNEQFF.

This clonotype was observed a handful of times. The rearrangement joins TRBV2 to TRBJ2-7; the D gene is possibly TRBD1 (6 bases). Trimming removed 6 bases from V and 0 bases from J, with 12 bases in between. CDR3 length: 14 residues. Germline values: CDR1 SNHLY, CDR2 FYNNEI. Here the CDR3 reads CASRGQTHSYEQYF. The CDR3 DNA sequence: TGTGCCAGCAGAGGACAGACACACTCCTACGAGCAGTACTTC.

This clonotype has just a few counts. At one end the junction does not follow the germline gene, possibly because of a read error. CDR3 sequence (DNA): TGCTGTGCTAGAGCCTTGGACAGGGGACCCCTCACAGATACGCAGTATTTT. Translation: CCARALDRGPLTDTQYF. The chain is built from TRBV20-1 and TRBJ2-3; the match to TRBD1 covers 9 bases. Per the germline V gene, CDR1 is DFQATT and CDR2 is SNEGSKA (reference sequence). There are 17 residues in the CDR3.

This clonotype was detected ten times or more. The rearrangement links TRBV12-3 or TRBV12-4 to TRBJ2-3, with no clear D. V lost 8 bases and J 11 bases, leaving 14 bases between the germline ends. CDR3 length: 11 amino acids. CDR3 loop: CASGDISGQYF. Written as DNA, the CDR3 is TGTGCCAGCGGGGATATATCGGGGCAGTATTTT.

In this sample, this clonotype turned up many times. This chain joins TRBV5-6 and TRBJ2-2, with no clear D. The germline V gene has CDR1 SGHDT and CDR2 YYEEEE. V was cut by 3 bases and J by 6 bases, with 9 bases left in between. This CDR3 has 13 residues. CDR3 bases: TGTGCCAGCAGCTCCATTGGGGCCGGGGAGCTGTTTTTT. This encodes CASSSIGAGELFF.

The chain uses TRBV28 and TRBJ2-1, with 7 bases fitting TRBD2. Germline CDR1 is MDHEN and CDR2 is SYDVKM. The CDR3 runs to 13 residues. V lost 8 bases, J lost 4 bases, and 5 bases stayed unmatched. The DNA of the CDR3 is TGTGCCAGCGTGGGGGAGGGTTACAATGAGCAGTTCTTC. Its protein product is CASVGEGYNEQFF.

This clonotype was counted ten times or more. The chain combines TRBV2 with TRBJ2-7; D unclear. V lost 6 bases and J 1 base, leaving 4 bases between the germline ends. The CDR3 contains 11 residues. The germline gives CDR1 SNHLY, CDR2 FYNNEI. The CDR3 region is CASRESYEQYF. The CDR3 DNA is TGTGCCAGCAGGGAGTCCTACGAGCAGTACTTC.

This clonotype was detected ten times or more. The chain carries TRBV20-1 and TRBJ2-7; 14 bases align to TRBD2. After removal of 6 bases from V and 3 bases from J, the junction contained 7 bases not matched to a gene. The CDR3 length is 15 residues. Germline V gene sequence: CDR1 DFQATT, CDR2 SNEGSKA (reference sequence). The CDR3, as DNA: TGCAGTGCCCCCTCCGGGACTAGCGGGAGCTACGAGCAGTACTTC. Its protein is CSAPSGTSGSYEQYF.